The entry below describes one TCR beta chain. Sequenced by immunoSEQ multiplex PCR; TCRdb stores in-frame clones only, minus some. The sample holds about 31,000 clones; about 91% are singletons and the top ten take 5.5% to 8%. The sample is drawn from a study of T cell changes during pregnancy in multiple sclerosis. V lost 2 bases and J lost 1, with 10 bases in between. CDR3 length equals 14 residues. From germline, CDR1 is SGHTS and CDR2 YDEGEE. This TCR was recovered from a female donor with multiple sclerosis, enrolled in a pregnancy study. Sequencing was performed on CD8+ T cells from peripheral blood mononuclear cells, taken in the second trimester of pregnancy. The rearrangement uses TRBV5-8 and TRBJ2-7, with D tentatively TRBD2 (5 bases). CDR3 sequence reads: CASSLIPGSYEQYF. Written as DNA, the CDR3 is TGTGCCAGCAGCTTAATCCCGGGGTCCTACGAGCAGTACTTC.